The clone carrying this T cell receptor beta chain was picked up one time. As yet, its antigen is unknown. This CDR3 region has 15 residues. Germline V CDR1 and CDR2: MNHNY, SVGAGI (reference sequence). The trim removed 6 bases at V and 4 bases at J, leaving 8 bases unmatched. The record originates from a study of OX40 agonist ivuxolimab in advanced cancers. Overall study findings and caveats: There were, on average, more expanded clones in CD8+ T cells than in CD4+.

Sequenced by immunoSEQ multiplex PCR; TCRdb stores in-frame clones only, minus some. The sample records tens of thousands of clones, about 85% being singletons. The V call is TRBV6-6, the J call TRBJ1-1; 10 positions match TRBD1. The material sequenced was CD4+ or CD8+ T cells sorted from blood, taken in a trial of the OX40 agonist ivuxolimab. This receptor was obtained from an adult with an advanced solid tumor such as melanoma, head and neck, liver or kidney cancer. The CDR3 protein is CASSRSGQGGTEAFF. The CDR3 DNA is TGTGCCAGCAGCCGATCCGGACAGGGGGGCACTGAAGCTTTCTTT.